This TCR beta chain was captured in a study of cytomegalovirus exposure and HLA in healthy donors. Study results and caveats: In a later analysis, HLA-associated TCR beta chains were more clonally expanded than equally common others.

CDR3 length equals 14 residues. Germline assignment: CDR1 SSHAT and CDR2 FNYEAQ (reference sequence). Note on this clone: Its antigen is undetermined. Sequence at one end of the junction differs from germline and may be a read error.

PCR employed 60 Vbeta and 13 Jbeta primers. Using immunoSEQ multiplex PCR, the repertoire was profiled, and TCRdb retains in-frame clones only, with some absent. The sample's table shows 55,000 to 85,000 clones. The sequencing input was PBMCs. The source of this sequence is a female donor in good health and CMV-seropositive. The chain joins TRBV7-7 to TRBJ1-2; D possibly corresponds to TRBD1 (6 bases). This CDR3 reads CASSLRGLSSGYTF. For the CDR3, the DNA is TGTGCTAGCAGCCTCAGGGGCTTATCTTCTGGCTACACCTTC. Full variable domain (outside the CDR3, taken from reference TRBV7-7 and TRBJ1-2): GAGVSQSPRYKVTKRGQDVTLRCDPISSHATLYWYQQALGQGPEFLTYFNYEAQPDKSGLPSDRFSAERPEGSISTLTIQRTEQRDSAMYRCASSLRGLSSGYTFGSGTRLTVV.